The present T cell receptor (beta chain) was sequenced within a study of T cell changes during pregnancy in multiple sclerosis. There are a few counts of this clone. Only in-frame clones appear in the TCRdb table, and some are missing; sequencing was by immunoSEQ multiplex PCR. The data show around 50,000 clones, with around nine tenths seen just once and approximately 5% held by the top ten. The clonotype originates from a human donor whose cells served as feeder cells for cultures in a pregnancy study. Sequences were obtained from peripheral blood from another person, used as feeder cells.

This CDR3 reads CASSEGTGYREQYF. The CDR3 region has the DNA TGTGCCAGCAGCGAAGGGACAGGGTACCGGGAGCAGTACTTC. This chain connects TRBV9 to TRBJ2-7, with 9 bases aligning to TRBD1. V lost 3 bases, J lost 7 bases, and 8 bases stayed unmatched. Germline V gene data show CDR1 as SGDLS and CDR2 as YYNGEE. This CDR3 contains 14 residues.